This TCR beta chain was identified during a study of blood T cell repertoires in COVID-19 (dated by TCRdb to 2019 to 2021). At the level of the whole study: Samples covering the acute and convalescent phases of COVID-19 were provided by collaborators in the United States, Italy and Spain. The prospective study material was composed of cDNA or gDNA derived from T cells, B-cell-depleted T cells, or PBMCs. The dataset comprised deeply sampled blood TCRbeta repertoires from subjects exposed to, actively infected with, or recovered from COVID-19. The repertoires were made available in a free public database intended to serve as a resource for research on the immune response to SARS-CoV-2. Samples were obtained from the ongoing ImmuneRACE study (first 160 participants) and from over 1,000 subjects provided by 6 global collaborators. A de-identified subject ID, COVID-19 status, age in years and sex were almost always included in the sample metadata. HLA class I and class II types, where available, came from metadata supplied by the sample provider rather than from assay-based typing. What the authors observed across the whole study: The amount of clinical and demographic metadata varied by source and participant and was provided uncurated.

Participants in the prospective study were enrolled through a virtual design, were aged roughly 18 to 90 years, and lived in approximately 24 United States geographic areas. In the prospective study, cohorts were assigned on the basis of participant-reported clinical history obtained from a screening survey and a study questionnaire. For ImmuneRACE Cohort 3, a participant was defined as recovered based on two consecutive negative NP/OP PCR tests, clearance by a healthcare professional, or resolution of symptoms. Each participant in the prospective study had whole blood, serum and a nasopharyngeal or oropharyngeal swab collected by mobile phlebotomists. Participants in the prospective study had the option to provide additional blood draws and questionnaires over a roughly 2-month period. Prospective study blood samples were shipped either frozen or at room temperature before DNA extraction. As regards this clone: This receptor's antigen is unknown. The sample holds no much larger clone one base away, and base qualities are not on file.

The immunoSEQ Assay, a bias-controlled multiplex PCR, was used to amplify TCRbeta CDR3 regions from genomic DNA. For the original study's pipeline: The number of nucleated cells in each sample was estimated from the amplification of reference gene primers within the assay. Sequence reads were collapsed and filtered to measure the absolute abundance of every unique TCRbeta CDR3 rearrangement. For each sample, productive Simpson clonality was calculated by taking the square root of Simpson's diversity index across productive rearrangements. Entries here come from immuneACCESS through TCRdb and include only in-frame sequences with V and J called. Some clones fail to appear in such tables; in the studies checked, an unresolved V gene covers under half of the shortfall, and the cause of the remainder is unknown. That table is the source of V, J and clone size, and D and trimming were worked out from the DNA. Counted in this sample were about 240,000 clones; around 89% of them appeared once. The ten largest make up roughly 3.7% of the sample.

From the cysteine through the phenylalanine, the CDR3 covers 13 amino acids. Of the read, only the CDR3 DNA is kept; its 39 bases are in frame from base 1. Trimming at the junction amounts to 4 bases on V and 8 bases on J, and the germline ends lie 17 bases apart. CDR1 is given as SQVTM and CDR2 as ANQGSEA, both from the germline V gene. The chain joins TRBV29-1 to TRBJ1-1, and TRBD1 may be the D gene, going by 5 matching bases. Sample: PBMCs or T cells enriched from blood (not recorded which). This TCR was sampled from a woman in her 30s who had recovered from COVID-19. The sequenced DNA: TGCAGCGTTGGTGAACAGACCGGGGGAGAAGCTTTCTTT. It encodes CSVGEQTGGEAFF. The entire variable domain, with the stretches around the CDR3 drawn from the reference TRBV29-1 and TRBJ1-1 proteins, is SAVISQKPSRDICQRGTSLTIQCQVDSQVTMMFWYRQQPGQSLTLIATANQGSEATYESGFVIDKFPISRPNLTFSTLTVSNMSPEDSSIYLCSVGEQTGGEAFFGQGTRLTVV.